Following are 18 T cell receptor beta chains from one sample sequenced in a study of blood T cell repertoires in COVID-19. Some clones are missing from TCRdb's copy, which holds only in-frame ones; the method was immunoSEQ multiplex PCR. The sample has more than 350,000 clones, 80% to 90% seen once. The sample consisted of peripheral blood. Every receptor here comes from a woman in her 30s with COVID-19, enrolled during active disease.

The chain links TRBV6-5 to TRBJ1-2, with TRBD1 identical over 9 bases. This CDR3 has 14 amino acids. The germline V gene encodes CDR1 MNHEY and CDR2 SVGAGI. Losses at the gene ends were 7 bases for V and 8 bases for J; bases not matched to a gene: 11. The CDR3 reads CASTRDREIGGYTF. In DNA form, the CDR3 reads TGTGCCAGCACCCGGGACAGGGAAATTGGAGGCTACACCTTC.

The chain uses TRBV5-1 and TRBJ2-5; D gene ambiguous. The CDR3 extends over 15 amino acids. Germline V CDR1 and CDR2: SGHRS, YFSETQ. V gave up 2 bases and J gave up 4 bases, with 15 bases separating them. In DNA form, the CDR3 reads TGCGCCAGCAGCTTCTATATAGATAACAGAGAGACCCAGTACTTC. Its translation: CASSFYIDNRETQYF.

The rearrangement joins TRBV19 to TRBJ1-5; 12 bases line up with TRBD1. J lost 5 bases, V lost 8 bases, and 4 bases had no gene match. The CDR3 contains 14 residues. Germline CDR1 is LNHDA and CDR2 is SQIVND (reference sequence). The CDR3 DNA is TGTGCCAGTGGGACAGGGGGCAAGGATCAGCCCCAGCATTTT. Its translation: CASGTGGKDQPQHF.

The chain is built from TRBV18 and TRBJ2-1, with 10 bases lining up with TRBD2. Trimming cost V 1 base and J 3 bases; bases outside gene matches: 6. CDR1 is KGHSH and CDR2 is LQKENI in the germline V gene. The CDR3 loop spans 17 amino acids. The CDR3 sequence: CASSPLSSGSFYNEQFF. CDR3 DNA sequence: TGTGCCAGCTCACCACTCTCTAGCGGGAGCTTCTACAATGAGCAGTTCTTC.

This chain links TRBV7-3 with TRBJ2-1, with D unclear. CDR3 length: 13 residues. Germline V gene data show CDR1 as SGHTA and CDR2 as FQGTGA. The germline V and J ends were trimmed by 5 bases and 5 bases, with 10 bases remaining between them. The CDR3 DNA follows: TGTGCCAGCAGCCGCTACGATAACAATGAGCAGTTCTTC. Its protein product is CASSRYDNNEQFF.

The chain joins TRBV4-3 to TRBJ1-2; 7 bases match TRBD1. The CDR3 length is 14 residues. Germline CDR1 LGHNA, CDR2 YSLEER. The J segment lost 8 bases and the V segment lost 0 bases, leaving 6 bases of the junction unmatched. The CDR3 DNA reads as TGCGCCAGCAGCCAAGACGTAGGGGGCTGGGGCTACACCTTC. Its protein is CASSQDVGGWGYTF.

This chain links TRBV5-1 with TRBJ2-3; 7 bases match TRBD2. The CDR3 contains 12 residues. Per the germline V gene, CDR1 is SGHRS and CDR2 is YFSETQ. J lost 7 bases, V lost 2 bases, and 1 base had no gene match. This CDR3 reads CASSLAGNTQYF. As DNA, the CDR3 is TGCGCCAGCAGCTTAGCGGGGAATACGCAGTATTTT.

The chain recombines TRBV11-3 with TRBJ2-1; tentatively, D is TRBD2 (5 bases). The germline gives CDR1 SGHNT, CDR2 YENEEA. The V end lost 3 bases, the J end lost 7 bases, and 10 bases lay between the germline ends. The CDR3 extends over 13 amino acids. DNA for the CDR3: TGTGCCAGCAGCTTCGGGAAGCAAAATGAGCAGTTCTTC. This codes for CASSFGKQNEQFF.

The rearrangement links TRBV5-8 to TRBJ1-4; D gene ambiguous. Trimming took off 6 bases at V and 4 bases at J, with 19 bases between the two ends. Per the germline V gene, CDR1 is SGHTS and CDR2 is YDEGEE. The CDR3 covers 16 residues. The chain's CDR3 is CASNTMDGLYNEKLFF. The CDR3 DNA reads TGTGCCAGCAACACTATGGACGGACTTTATAATGAAAAACTGTTTTTT.

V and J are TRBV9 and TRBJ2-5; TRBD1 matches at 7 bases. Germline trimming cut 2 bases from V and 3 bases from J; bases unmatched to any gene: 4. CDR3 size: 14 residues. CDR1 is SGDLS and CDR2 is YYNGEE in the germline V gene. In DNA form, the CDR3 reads TGTGCCAGCAGCGTCCTCGGGACAGAAGAGACCCAGTACTTC. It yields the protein CASSVLGTEETQYF.

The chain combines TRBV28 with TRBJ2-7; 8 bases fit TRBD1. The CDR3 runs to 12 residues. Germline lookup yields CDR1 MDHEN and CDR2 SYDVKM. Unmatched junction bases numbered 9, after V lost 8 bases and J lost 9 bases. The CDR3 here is CASSRQGNRQYF. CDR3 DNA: TGTGCCAGCTCTAGACAGGGGAATAGGCAGTACTTC.

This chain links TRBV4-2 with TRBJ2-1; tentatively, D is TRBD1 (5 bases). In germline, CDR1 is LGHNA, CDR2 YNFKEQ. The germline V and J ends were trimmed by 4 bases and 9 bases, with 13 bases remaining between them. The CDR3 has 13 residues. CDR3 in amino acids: CASSLRLGVEQFF. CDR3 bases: TGTGCCAGCAGCCTCCGTCTAGGGGTTGAGCAGTTCTTC.

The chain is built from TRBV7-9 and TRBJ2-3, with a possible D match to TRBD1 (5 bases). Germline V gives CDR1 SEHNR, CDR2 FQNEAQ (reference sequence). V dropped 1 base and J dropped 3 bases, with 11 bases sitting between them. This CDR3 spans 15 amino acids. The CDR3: CASSLGGFRTDTQYF. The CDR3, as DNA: TGTGCCAGCAGCTTAGGGGGCTTTAGGACAGATACGCAGTATTTT.

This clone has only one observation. The DNA of the CDR3 is TGTGCCACCAGTGATTTGCCAGCGGACACCGGGGAGCTGTTTTTT. The encoded protein is CATSDLPADTGELFF. This sequence joins TRBV24-1 and TRBJ2-2; tentatively, D is TRBD2 (5 bases). The CDR3 sequence is 15 residues long. Trimming stripped 0 bases from V and 3 bases from J, with 7 bases between. CDR1 is KGHDR and CDR2 is SFDVKD in the germline V gene.

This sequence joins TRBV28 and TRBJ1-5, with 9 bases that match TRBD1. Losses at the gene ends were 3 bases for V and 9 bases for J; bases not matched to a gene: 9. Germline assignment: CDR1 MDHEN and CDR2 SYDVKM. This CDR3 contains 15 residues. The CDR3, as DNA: TGTGCCAGCAGTTTCCCCGGGACAGGGAGGTGGCCCCAGCATTTT. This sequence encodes CASSFPGTGRWPQHF. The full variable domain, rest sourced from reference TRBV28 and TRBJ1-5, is DVKVTQSSRYLVKRTGEKVFLECVQDMDHENMFWYRQDPGLGLRLIYFSYDVKMKEKGDIPEGYSVSREKKERFSLILESASTNQTSMYLCASSFPGTGRWPQHFGDGTRLSIL.

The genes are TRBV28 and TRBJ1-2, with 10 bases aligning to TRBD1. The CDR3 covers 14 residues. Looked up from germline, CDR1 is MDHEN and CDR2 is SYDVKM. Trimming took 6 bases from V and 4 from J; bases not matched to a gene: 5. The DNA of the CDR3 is TGTGCCAGCAGGGAGACAGGGGGCGCCTATGGCTACACCTTC. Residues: CASRETGGAYGYTF.

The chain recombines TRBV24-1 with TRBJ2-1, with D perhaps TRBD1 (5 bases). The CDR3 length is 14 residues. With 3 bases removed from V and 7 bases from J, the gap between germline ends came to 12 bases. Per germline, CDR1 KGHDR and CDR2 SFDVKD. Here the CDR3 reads CATSDMSRDNEQFF. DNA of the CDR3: TGTGCCACCAGTGATATGTCCAGGGATAATGAGCAGTTCTTC.

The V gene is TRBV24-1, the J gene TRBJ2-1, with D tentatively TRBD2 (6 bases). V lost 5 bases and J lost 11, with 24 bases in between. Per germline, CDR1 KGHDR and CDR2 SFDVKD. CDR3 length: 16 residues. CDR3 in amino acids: CATSGFLGTPQGKQFF. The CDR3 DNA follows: TGTGCCACCAGTGGCTTTCTTGGGACTCCCCAGGGAAAGCAGTTCTTC.